A single sample is the source of the 23 T cell receptor beta chains below, sequenced in a study of PD-1 blockade in classical Hodgkin lymphoma. Indicated time point: cycle 4 day 1 (C4D1), after 5 to 7 weeks of nivolumab. No patient escaped relapse after autologous stem cell transplantation, and brentuximab vedotin exposure varied. TCRdb's table, derived via immunoSEQ multiplex PCR, lists solely in-frame clones and lacks some. The table has about 93,000 clones, over 75% seen once; the top ten hold 8% to 9.5%. The source was peripheral blood mononuclear cells (PBMCs), collected before the fourth cycle of nivolumab. These TCRs come from a human donor with classical Hodgkin lymphoma.

The rearrangement joins TRBV5-6 to TRBJ1-2; possibly TRBD1 for D (5 bases). The CDR3 is 13 residues long. Trimming cost V 1 base and J 4 bases, with 8 bases left between them. In germline, CDR1 is SGHDT, CDR2 YYEEEE. The chain's CDR3 is CASSLSGAYGYTF. CDR3 bases: TGTGCCAGCAGCTTGTCTGGGGCCTATGGCTACACCTTC.

The V gene is TRBV5-1, the J gene TRBJ2-5; 9 nucleotides match TRBD2. The CDR3 length is 15 residues. The V and J ends lost 0 bases and 5 bases, in that order; junction bases with no gene match: 5. From germline, CDR1 is SGHRS and CDR2 YFSETQ. The CDR3 here is CASSLEAGGPETQYF. The CDR3 DNA is TGCGCCAGCAGCTTGGAGGCGGGGGGGCCGGAGACCCAGTACTTC.

This chain connects TRBV5-4 to TRBJ2-1, with 16 bases identical to TRBD2. Germline loops: CDR1 SGHNT, CDR2 YYREEE (reference sequence). V shed 4 bases, J shed 7 bases, and the junction held 8 bases outside the gene matches. The CDR3 covers 17 residues. CDR3 protein: CASSPGTSGGAGNEQFF. The DNA of the CDR3 is TGTGCCAGCAGCCCGGGGACTAGCGGGGGGGCGGGGAATGAGCAGTTCTTC.

This chain links TRBV6-5 with TRBJ2-7; D uncertain. Germline V lookup: CDR1 MNHEY, CDR2 SVGAGI. This CDR3 comprises 15 residues. Trimming removed 1 base from V and 0 bases from J, with 10 bases in between. The CDR3: CASSYLPIGSYEQYF. In DNA, the CDR3 is TGTGCCAGCAGTTACTTGCCAATTGGCTCCTACGAGCAGTACTTC.

The chain employs TRBV27 and TRBJ2-7, with D possibly TRBD1 on 6 matching bases. Germline CDR1 and CDR2: MNHEY and SMNVEV (reference sequence). The CDR3 spans 13 residues. V was trimmed by 6 bases and J by 6 bases, leaving 15 bases between them. Here the CDR3 reads CASRTGTAGEQYF. CDR3 nucleotide sequence: TGTGCCAGCAGAACAGGGACGGCCGGCGAGCAGTACTTC.

J is TRBJ1-2 and V is TRBV18, with no clear D. Germline lookup yields CDR1 KGHSH and CDR2 LQKENI. CDR3 length: 15 amino acids. Trimming took off 0 bases at V and 3 bases at J, with 11 bases between the two ends. CDR3 protein: CASSPPSGLDYGYTF. Here the CDR3 DNA reads TGTGCCAGCTCACCACCGTCAGGTCTCGACTATGGCTACACCTTC.

The chain joins TRBV5-6 to TRBJ2-7; D remains ambiguous. From germline, CDR1 is SGHDT and CDR2 YYEEEE. V lost 0 bases and J 3 bases, leaving 7 bases between the germline ends. The CDR3 length is 13 residues. The CDR3, as DNA: TGTGCCAGCAGCTTGGCGGTCAGCTACGAGCAGTACTTC. Its translation is CASSLAVSYEQYF.

The CDR3 DNA sequence: TGTGCCAGCTCACCACCCTTTAGCGGACGAGAGACCCAGTACTTC. Protein product: CASSPPFSGRETQYF. The chain carries TRBV18 and TRBJ2-5; D perhaps matches TRBD2 (6 bases). Between the trimmed V and J ends, which lost 0 bases and 4 bases, there was a span of 12 bases. Germline-derived CDR1 and CDR2 are KGHSH and LQKENI. CDR3 length: 15 amino acids. Combining the CDR3 with reference TRBV18 and TRBJ2-5 gives the whole variable domain NAGVMQNPRHLVRRRGQEARLRCSPMKGHSHVYWYRQLPEEGLKFMVYLQKENIIDESGMPKERFSAEFPKEGPSILRIQQVVRGDSAAYFCASSPPFSGRETQYFGPGTRLLVL.

This clone has just one count. The V gene is TRBV9, the J gene TRBJ1-2; D is undetermined. CDR3 length: 14 amino acids. The V end lost 2 bases, the J end lost 7 bases, and 15 bases lay between the germline ends. Per germline, CDR1 SGDLS and CDR2 YYNGEE. The CDR3 protein is CASSVGSALAGYTF. Here the CDR3 DNA reads TGTGCCAGCAGCGTGGGCAGTGCCTTGGCTGGCTACACCTTC.

This rearrangement joins TRBV10-3 to TRBJ2-2; D ambiguous. The CDR3 contains 13 residues. Germline CDR1 and CDR2: ENHRY and SYGVKD. Trimming cost V 5 bases and J 4 bases, with 8 bases left between them. CDR3 region: CAISWPATGELFF. The DNA for the CDR3 is TGTGCCATCAGTTGGCCCGCCACCGGGGAGCTGTTTTTT.

The rearrangement joins TRBV7-9 to TRBJ2-3; possibly TRBD2 for D (6 bases). Germline V lookup: CDR1 SEHNR, CDR2 FQNEAQ (reference sequence). The CDR3 is 13 residues long. V was pared by 10 bases and J by 5 bases, with 16 bases between. The CDR3: CAMPGLGEDTQYF. CDR3 DNA sequence: TGTGCCATGCCGGGACTGGGAGAAGATACGCAGTATTTT.

This chain uses TRBV4-2 with TRBJ2-7; TRBD1 or TRBD2 may be the D gene (5 bases each). The V end was cut by 1 base, the J end by 7 bases, with 17 bases between. The germline CDR1 and CDR2 sequences are LGHNA and YNFKEQ. This CDR3 is 15 amino acids long. The CDR3 nucleotides are TGTGCCAGCAGCCAAGGTTCGGGGACGAGAACGGAGCAGTACTTC. Translation: CASSQGSGTRTEQYF.

This clone has just one count. The rearrangement links TRBV5-1 to TRBJ1-2, with D uncertain. Germline lookup yields CDR1 SGHRS and CDR2 YFSETQ. This CDR3 has 13 residues. Trimming left V 2 bases short and J 3 bases short, with 8 bases between. The CDR3 DNA reads TGCGCCAGCAGCTTTCCGGGTGACTATGGCTACACCTTC. Amino acids: CASSFPGDYGYTF.

There are a few counts of this clone. The rearrangement links TRBV2 to TRBJ1-2; D is unclear. Trimming removed 2 bases at V and 0 bases at J, with 13 bases between. Germline V gene sequence: CDR1 SNHLY, CDR2 FYNNEI. The CDR3 contains 16 residues. In DNA form, the CDR3 reads TGTGCCAGCAGTGAATCTGGGGATTTGGCTAACTATGGCTACACCTTC. Amino acid sequence: CASSESGDLANYGYTF.

The V gene is TRBV2, the J gene TRBJ2-7; D remains ambiguous. The CDR3 consists of 12 residues. Trimming removed 8 bases at V and 6 bases at J, with 14 bases between. The germline CDR1 and CDR2 sequences are SNHLY and FYNNEI. The chain's CDR3 is CASESGWGEQYF. The CDR3 region has the DNA TGTGCCAGCGAAAGTGGGTGGGGCGAGCAGTACTTC.

This chain connects TRBV5-5 to TRBJ2-5; D gene ambiguous. CDR3 length equals 11 residues. V was cut by 2 bases and J by 4 bases, with 3 bases left in between. Germline loops: CDR1 SGHKS, CDR2 YYEKEE (reference sequence). The CDR3: CASSLPETQYF. In DNA, the CDR3 is TGTGCCAGCAGCTTACCAGAGACCCAGTACTTC.

The chain uses TRBV7-2 and TRBJ2-1; 10 nucleotides align to TRBD2. The V segment lost 1 base and the J segment 8 bases; nucleotides outside the gene matches: 5. From germline, CDR1 is SGHTA and CDR2 FQGNSA. This CDR3 has 15 residues. The CDR3 reads CASSLGLAGVHEQFF. The CDR3 nucleotides are TGTGCCAGCAGCTTAGGGCTAGCGGGAGTGCATGAGCAGTTCTTC.

This clone was recorded at least ten times. The chain carries TRBV6-5 and TRBJ1-5, with D unresolved. Trimming removed 0 bases from V and 1 base from J, with 7 bases in between. Germline assignment: CDR1 MNHEY and CDR2 SVGAGI. The CDR3 runs 15 residues. The CDR3 is CASSYSMLSNQPQHF. In DNA, the CDR3 is TGTGCCAGCAGTTACTCGATGCTGAGCAATCAGCCCCAGCATTTT.

The chain has TRBV12-5 and TRBJ1-1, with TRBD1 identical over 9 bases. V lost 0 bases, J lost 1 base, and 12 bases stayed unmatched. Germline V gene lookup returns CDR1 LGHNT and CDR2 FRNRAP. The CDR3 has 19 residues. The CDR3, as DNA: TGTGCTAGTGGTTTGGTCCGGACAGACAGGGGGTGGAGGAACACTGAAGCTTTCTTT. Protein product: CASGLVRTDRGWRNTEAFF. Together with reference TRBV12-5 and TRBJ1-1, the CDR3 gives the full variable domain: DARVTQTPRHKVTEMGQEVTMRCQPILGHNTVFWYRQTMMQGLELLAYFRNRAPLDDSGMPKDRFSAEMPDATLATLKIQPSEPRDSAVYFCASGLVRTDRGWRNTEAFFGQGTRLTVV.

V is TRBV7-3 and J is TRBJ2-3; 10 bases map to TRBD2. Unmatched junction bases numbered 7, after V lost 2 bases and J lost 14 bases. Germline values: CDR1 SGHTA, CDR2 FQGTGA. The CDR3 length is 13 residues. The CDR3 is CASSLLPAGGRYF. The DNA of the CDR3 is TGTGCCAGCAGCTTACTGCCAGCGGGGGGGCGGTATTTT.

V gene TRBV9 combines with J gene TRBJ2-3, with 8 bases identical to TRBD2. The germline V gene has CDR1 SGDLS and CDR2 YYNGEE. This CDR3 region has 19 residues. V trimming: 0 bases; J trimming: 0 bases; junction bases outside the gene matches: 12. CDR3 sequence (DNA): TGTGCCAGCAGCGTAGGAGAAGGGGTACTAGCGGCTAGCACAGATACGCAGTATTTT. It yields the protein CASSVGEGVLAASTDTQYF.

This sequence joins TRBV18 and TRBJ1-2; perhaps TRBD1 as D (6 bases). The germline V gene has CDR1 KGHSH and CDR2 LQKENI. The CDR3 contains 15 residues. V lost 3 bases and J lost 3, with 14 bases in between. CDR3 sequence (DNA): TGTGCCAGCTCACCCGGGGGGGGGCAGCACTATGGCTACACCTTC. Translated: CASSPGGGQHYGYTF. The full variable domain, rest sourced from reference TRBV18 and TRBJ1-2, is NAGVMQNPRHLVRRRGQEARLRCSPMKGHSHVYWYRQLPEEGLKFMVYLQKENIIDESGMPKERFSAEFPKEGPSILRIQQVVRGDSAAYFCASSPGGGQHYGYTFGSGTRLTVV.

The genes are TRBV5-5 and TRBJ2-2; D call uncertain. The ends were cut back, 2 bases at V and 1 base at J, with 3 bases in the middle. This CDR3 spans 13 amino acids. The germline V gene encodes CDR1 SGHKS and CDR2 YYEKEE (reference sequence). CDR3 loop: CASSFWNTGELFF. Written as DNA, the CDR3 is TGTGCCAGCAGCTTTTGGAACACCGGGGAGCTGTTTTTT.